Sequencing of this T cell receptor beta chain was carried out in a study of response to subunit inactivated influenza vaccine. TCRdb fed the RT-PCR reads into MiXCR, producing one record per CDR3 protein. The repertoire consists of a few hundred thousand distinct CDR3 sequences, with 14% occurring once and the leading ten covering 11%. Findings and limits, study-wide: Authors suggested seasonal influenza vaccinations each recruit few new T cells.

The V and J ends lost 0 bases and 5 bases, in that order; junction bases with no gene match: 13. The CDR3 runs to 18 residues. Germline CDR1 SGHDT, CDR2 YYEEEE. Ten or more counts support this clonotype. The antigen remains undetermined. The specimen was PBMCs from blood, collected 11 to 12 days after vaccination. The chain couples TRBV5-6 to TRBJ2-1; 8 positions match TRBD2. The origin of this receptor is a man aged 50 to 59 who received an inactivated influenza vaccine. The CDR3 coding sequence is TGTGCCAGCAGCTTGGATTTGATGGTCAGCGGGAGAAACAATGAGCAGTTCTTC. It encodes CASSLDLMVSGRNNEQFF.